The 25 T cell receptor beta chains given below trace back to one sample, sequenced in a study of cytomegalovirus exposure and HLA in healthy donors. PCR primers comprised 60 Vbeta and 13 Jbeta primers. Sequencing used immunoSEQ multiplex PCR; TCRdb keeps in-frame clones, though not all of them. The table lists tens of thousands of clones, approximately 80% of them singletons. The sample comprised PBMCs. Receptor source: a human donor in good health.

This clone has only one observation. CDR3 residues: CASSPLSGDYNEQFF. The CDR3, as DNA: TGTGCCAGCAGCCCCCTCTCGGGAGACTACAATGAGCAGTTCTTC. The chain has TRBV11-2 and TRBJ2-1; TRBD2 might be the D (6 bases). The CDR3 is 15 residues long. Per the germline V gene, CDR1 is SGHAT and CDR2 is FQNNGV. With 5 bases removed from V and 3 bases from J, the gap between germline ends came to 14 bases.

V usage is TRBV7-3 and J usage is TRBJ1-1; TRBD1 agrees at 8 bases. V was pared by 5 bases and J by 8 bases, with 10 bases of the junction left unmatched. The CDR3 is 14 residues long. Germline V gene data show CDR1 as SGHTA and CDR2 as FQGTGA. The CDR3 is CASSPKGGQVEAFF. For the CDR3, the DNA is TGTGCCAGCAGCCCAAAAGGGGGACAGGTCGAAGCTTTCTTT.

The chain uses TRBV5-4 and TRBJ1-1; maybe TRBD1 (5 bases). CDR3 length equals 15 residues. V was pared by 1 base and J by 1 base, with 11 bases between. Germline V gives CDR1 SGHNT, CDR2 YYREEE (reference sequence). The CDR3 coding sequence is TGTGCCAGCAGCTTGCCCGGGACTGAGAACACTGAAGCTTTCTTT. As protein: CASSLPGTENTEAFF.

This clone has a handful of counts. This chain joins TRBV11-3 and TRBJ2-3; 11 bases match TRBD2. J gave up 4 bases and V 5 bases, and 11 bases lay outside the gene matches. CDR1 and CDR2 from the germline V gene are SGHNT and YENEEA. This CDR3 spans 17 amino acids. The CDR3 nucleotides read TGTGCCAGCAGCCAACATAGCGGGAGGGCCGGCTCAGATACGCAGTATTTT. This gives the protein CASSQHSGRAGSDTQYF.

The chain links TRBV6-1 to TRBJ2-3; D is possibly TRBD1 (5 bases). This CDR3 contains 14 residues. The V gene's germline CDR1 is MNHNS and CDR2 SASEGT. The V gene lost 0 bases and the J gene lost 4 bases, with 8 bases spanning the gap. CDR3 in amino acids: CASSEAGLPDTQYF. The CDR3 DNA reads TGTGCCAGCAGTGAAGCGGGGCTTCCAGATACGCAGTATTTT.

The chain carries TRBV7-3 and TRBJ2-3; 7 bases are a match to TRBD2. The CDR3 consists of 16 residues. Trimming took 0 bases from V and 1 from J; bases not matched to a gene: 4. Looked up from germline, CDR1 is SGHTA and CDR2 is FQGTGA. CDR3 region: CASSLTPGGGTDTQYF. CDR3 DNA: TGTGCCAGCAGCTTAACTCCGGGGGGAGGCACAGATACGCAGTATTTT.

The V gene is TRBV7-9, the J gene TRBJ1-1; perhaps TRBD1 as D (6 bases). Looked up from germline, CDR1 is SEHNR and CDR2 is FQNEAQ (reference sequence). The CDR3 runs to 15 residues. Trimming removed 5 bases from V and 4 bases from J, with 17 bases in between. The CDR3 DNA is TGTGCCAGCAGCCTAAGATCTGGGGGCGCCACTGAAGCTTTCTTT. Translating it yields CASSLRSGGATEAFF.

This clone was counted only a few times. CDR3 sequence: CATSRVEGLAGGNEQFF. Written as DNA, the CDR3 is TGTGCCACCAGCAGAGTGGAAGGACTAGCGGGTGGCAATGAGCAGTTCTTC. The chain joins TRBV15 to TRBJ2-1; TRBD2 agrees at 11 bases. J gave up 6 bases and V 1 base, and 8 bases lay outside the gene matches. The CDR3 spans 17 residues. CDR1 is LNHNV and CDR2 is YYDKDF in the germline V gene (reference sequence).

This chain connects TRBV19 to TRBJ2-7, with TRBD1 matching 10 bases. With V trimmed by 6 bases and J by 7 bases, 6 bases remained unmatched. Germline loops: CDR1 LNHDA, CDR2 SQIVND (reference sequence). This CDR3 region has 13 residues. The CDR3 nucleotides read TGTGCCAGTAGGAGACAGGGGGCGCGGGAGCAGTACTTC. Translated, it gives CASRRQGAREQYF.

The chain combines TRBV30 with TRBJ2-7; D perhaps matches TRBD1 (6 bases). The CDR3 consists of 13 residues. CDR1 and CDR2 (germline): GTSNPN, SVGIG (reference sequence). Trimming removed 2 bases from V and 4 bases from J, with 12 bases in between. CDR3 DNA sequence: TGTGCCTGGAGTTCGGCAGGGGAGTACGAGCAGTACTTC. Its translation: CAWSSAGEYEQYF.

This clone was counted between two and nine times. J is TRBJ1-1 and V is TRBV5-1, with D possibly being TRBD1 (6 bases). The CDR3 contains 13 residues. Germline-derived CDR1 and CDR2 are SGHRS and YFSETQ. The V end was cut by 1 base, the J end by 8 bases, with 12 bases between. CDR3 DNA: TGCGCCAGCAGCTTGAGGGGGGGGCTAGAAGCTTTCTTT. Its protein is CASSLRGGLEAFF.

This clone was picked up one time. The chain joins TRBV7-2 to TRBJ1-2; D not certain. Trimming shortened V by 4 bases and J by 4 bases, and 13 bases separated the two germline ends. The CDR3 length is 14 residues. Germline-derived CDR1 and CDR2 are SGHTA and FQGNSA. The CDR3 DNA reads as TGTGCCAGCAGCTCCCCGGGAGACTTCTATGGCTACACCTTC. Its protein product is CASSSPGDFYGYTF.

This chain joins TRBV12-1 and TRBJ1-2. TRBV12-1 is tagged as a pseudogene. The CDR3 runs 13 residues. The CDR3, as DNA: TGTGCCAGCAGCTTTGGGGGGGGATATGGCTACACCTTC. Its protein product is CASSFGGGYGYTF.

The chain employs TRBV2 and TRBJ2-6; D gene uncertain. CDR1 and CDR2 from the germline V gene are SNHLY and FYNNEI. Trimming took off 0 bases at V and 0 bases at J, with 6 bases between the two ends. The CDR3 sequence is 16 residues long. The CDR3 loop is CASSEARNSGANVLTF. CDR3 DNA sequence: TGTGCCAGCAGTGAAGCGCGAAACTCTGGGGCCAACGTCCTGACTTTC. Full variable domain (remainder filled in from reference TRBV2 and TRBJ2-6): EPEVTQTPSHQVTQMGQEVILRCVPISNHLYFYWYRQILGQKVEFLVSFYNNEISEKSEIFDDQFSVERPDGSNFTLKIRSTKLEDSAMYFCASSEARNSGANVLTFGAGSRLTVL.

The chain is built from TRBV6-6 and TRBJ2-7; D perhaps matches TRBD2 (5 bases). V lost 4 bases and J 3 bases, leaving 19 bases between the germline ends. This CDR3 is 16 amino acids long. The germline V gene encodes CDR1 MNHNY and CDR2 SVGAGI (reference sequence). Here the CDR3 reads CASSSGLLGENYEQYF. In DNA, the CDR3 is TGTGCCAGCAGTTCTGGACTCCTCGGGGAGAACTACGAGCAGTACTTC.

The chain combines TRBV29-1 with TRBJ2-5; 9 bases agree with TRBD1. The CDR3 runs to 14 residues. Looked up from germline, CDR1 is SQVTM and CDR2 is ANQGSEA. V lost 7 bases and J lost 9; bases outside the gene matches: 15. CDR3 amino acids: CSGRDRDLFWAQYF. Written as DNA, the CDR3 is TGCAGCGGGCGGGACAGGGATCTTTTCTGGGCCCAGTACTTC. Supplemented by reference TRBV29-1 and TRBJ2-5, the full variable domain reads SAVISQKPSRDICQRGTSLTIQCQVDSQVTMMFWYRQQPGQSLTLIATANQGSEATYESGFVIDKFPISRPNLTFSTLTVSNMSPEDSSIYLCSGRDRDLFWAQYFGPGTRLLVL.

J is TRBJ2-1 and V is TRBV7-6, with a weak D call TRBD2 (5 bases). From germline, CDR1 is SGHVS and CDR2 FNYEAQ. V was trimmed by 4 bases and J by 6 bases, leaving 19 bases between them. The length of the CDR3 is 16 residues. The CDR3 region is CASSSKLVAPGNEQFF. CDR3 coding DNA: TGTGCCAGCAGCTCCAAACTAGTAGCTCCGGGCAATGAGCAGTTCTTC.

The chain employs TRBV4-3 and TRBJ1-1; 7 bases are a match to TRBD1. The CDR3 has 13 amino acids. Per germline, CDR1 LGHNA and CDR2 YSLEER. J lost 0 bases, V lost 5 bases, and 0 bases had no gene match. The CDR3 DNA sequence: TGCGCCAGCAGCAGGGGGCTGAACACTGAAGCTTTCTTT. Protein: CASSRGLNTEAFF.

In this sample, this clone turned up once. The V call is TRBV4-3, the J call TRBJ2-7; D remains unclear. The V end lost 2 bases, the J end lost 0 bases, and 8 bases lay between the germline ends. The germline gives CDR1 LGHNA, CDR2 YSLEER. The CDR3 covers 14 residues. CDR3 in amino acids: CASSQSLSSYEQYF. CDR3 coding DNA: TGCGCCAGCAGCCAATCTCTCAGCTCCTACGAGCAGTACTTC.

The chain couples TRBV2 to TRBJ1-6; D is possibly TRBD1 (5 bases). The CDR3 consists of 14 residues. Trimming removed 3 bases from V and 9 bases from J, with 12 bases in between. The V gene's germline CDR1 is SNHLY and CDR2 FYNNEI. This chain's CDR3 is CASSEVGAISPLHF. The CDR3 DNA sequence: TGTGCCAGCAGTGAGGTTGGGGCCATTTCACCCCTCCACTTT.

The chain links TRBV5-1 to TRBJ2-1, with 9 bases fitting TRBD1. Germline trimming cut 3 bases from V and 9 bases from J; bases unmatched to any gene: 13. CDR1 and CDR2 (germline): SGHRS, YFSETQ. The CDR3 length is 16 residues. CDR3 DNA sequence: TGCGCCAGCAGCTCGGACCGACAGGGGGGATATGGTGAGCAGTTCTTC. Amino acids: CASSSDRQGGYGEQFF. The entire variable domain, with the rest obtained from reference TRBV5-1 and TRBJ2-1, is as follows: KAGVTQTPRYLIKTRGQQVTLSCSPISGHRSVSWYQQTPGQGLQFLFEYFSETQRNKGNFPGRFSGRQFSNSRSEMNVSTLELGDSALYLCASSSDRQGGYGEQFFGPGTRLTVL.

In regard to this clone: One junction end disagrees with the germline gene, perhaps due to a read error. The same CDR3 can be traced to other DNA sequences in this sample. The rearrangement links TRBV7-8 to TRBJ2-1; 11 nucleotides agree with TRBD2. Germline V gene data show CDR1 as SGHVS and CDR2 as FQNEAQ. This CDR3 region has 15 residues. CDR3 residues: CASSLIAGGPNEQFF. DNA of the CDR3: TGCGCCAGCAGCTTGATAGCGGGGGGGCCCAATGAGCAGTTCTTC.

The gene calls are TRBV10-3 and TRBJ2-7; a weak D match, TRBD1 (8 bases). The germline CDR1 and CDR2 sequences are ENHRY and SYGVKD. V was clipped by 3 bases and J by 1 base, with 19 bases between them. The CDR3 covers 17 residues. The CDR3 nucleotides are TGTGCCATCAGTGAAGGTGCGAACAGGGGGGGTTCCTACGAGCAGTACTTC. It encodes CAISEGANRGGSYEQYF.

The chain is built from TRBV7-3 and TRBJ2-1; tentative D call: TRBD2 (7 bases). Germline V lookup: CDR1 SGHTA, CDR2 FQGTGA. The CDR3 length is 16 residues. Trimming left V 1 base short and J 10 bases short, with 20 bases between. The CDR3 DNA sequence: TGTGCCAGCAGCTTAAGTGGGGGAGGGGGGGTCGAGGAGCAGTTCTTC. It codes for CASSLSGGGGVEEQFF.

V and J are TRBV28 and TRBJ2-3; 7 nucleotides align to TRBD2. The CDR3 has 15 amino acids. Germline trimming cut 3 bases from V and 5 bases from J; bases unmatched to any gene: 8. Germline-derived CDR1 and CDR2 are MDHEN and SYDVKM. As DNA, the CDR3 is TGTGCCAGCAGTTTCTGGCGGGAGTGGGAAGATACGCAGTATTTT. Its translation is CASSFWREWEDTQYF.